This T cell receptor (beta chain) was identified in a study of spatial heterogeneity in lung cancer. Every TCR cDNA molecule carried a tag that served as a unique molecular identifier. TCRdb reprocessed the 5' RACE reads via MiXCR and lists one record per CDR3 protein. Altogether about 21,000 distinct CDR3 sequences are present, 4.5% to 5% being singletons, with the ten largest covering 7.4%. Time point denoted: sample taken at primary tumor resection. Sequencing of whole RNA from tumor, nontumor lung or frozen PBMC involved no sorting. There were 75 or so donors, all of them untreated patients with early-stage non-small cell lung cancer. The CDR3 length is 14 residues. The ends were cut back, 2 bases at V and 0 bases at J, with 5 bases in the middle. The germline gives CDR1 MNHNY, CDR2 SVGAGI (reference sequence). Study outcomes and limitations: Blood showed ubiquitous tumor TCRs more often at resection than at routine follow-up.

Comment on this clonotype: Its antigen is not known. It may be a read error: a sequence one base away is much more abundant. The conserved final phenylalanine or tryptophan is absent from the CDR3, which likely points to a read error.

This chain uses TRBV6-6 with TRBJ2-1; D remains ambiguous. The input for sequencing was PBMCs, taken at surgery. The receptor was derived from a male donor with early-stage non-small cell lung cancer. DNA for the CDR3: TGTGCCAGCAGTTACGGGCACTCCTACAATGAGCAGTTCTCC. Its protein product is CASSYGHSYNEQFS.